Listed below are T cell receptor beta chains from one sample, sequenced in a study of T cell responses to AZD1222 COVID-19 vaccine. Measured with immunoSEQ multiplex PCR; TCRdb has only the in-frame clones, and not every one. Among 150,000 to 200,000 clones listed, 75% to 95% were seen once. The material sequenced was peripheral blood, taken on day 0 of AZD1222 vaccination. Every receptor here comes from an adult in good health. CDR3s include the opening cysteine and the closing phenylalanine or tryptophan. Each record gives: clone size, J gene, V gene, D gene, CDR3 protein, CDR3 DNA. D genes are given only for firm matches. Clone size is given for some rows only: seen once, a few or many times, or a class if the clone is expanded.

- | TRBJ1-1 | TRBV4-1 | TRBD1 | CASSLGQGVGAFF | TGCGCCAGCAGCCTCGGACAGGGGGTTGGCGCTTTCTTT
- | TRBJ1-3 | TRBV11-3 | - | CASTRRGGGNTIYF | TGTGCCAGCACTCGACGGGGGGGAGGAAACACCATATATTTT
- | TRBJ1-2 | TRBV6-2/TRBV6-3 | TRBD1 | CASSSAPGQDLGYGYTF | TGTGCCAGCAGTTCAGCTCCTGGACAGGACCTTGGCTATGGCTACACCTTC
- | TRBJ2-3 | TRBV28 | TRBD2 | CASSLGLAGGPTDTQYF | TGTGCCAGCAGTTTAGGACTAGCGGGGGGGCCAACAGATACGCAGTATTTT
- | TRBJ2-1 | TRBV12-3/TRBV12-4 | - | CASNGPSRNEQFF | TGTGCCAGCAATGGCCCCTCGAGGAATGAGCAGTTCTTC
- | TRBJ2-1 | TRBV10-3 | TRBD1 | CATGVGQGTSGNEQFF | TGTGCCACCGGCGTAGGACAGGGGACCTCAGGCAATGAGCAGTTCTTC
- | TRBJ1-3 | TRBV27 | - | CASSLLGPKGGNTIYF | TGTGCCAGCAGTTTATTGGGACCTAAAGGAGGAAACACCATATATTTT
- | TRBJ1-6 | TRBV3-1/TRBV3-2 | - | CASSLRGVNSPLHF | TGTGCCAGCAGCCTTCGAGGGGTCAATTCACCCCTCCACTTT
- | TRBJ2-3 | TRBV7-9 | - | CASSFGVTDTQYF | TGTGCCAGCAGTTTCGGGGTCACCGATACGCAGTATTTT
- | TRBJ2-1 | TRBV9 | TRBD1 | CASSAGTGVGNEQFF | TGTGCCAGCAGCGCCGGGACAGGGGTTGGCAATGAGCAGTTCTTC
- | TRBJ2-7 | TRBV7-3 | - | CASSSQGGYEQYF | TGTGCCAGCAGCTCACAGGGAGGTTACGAGCAGTACTTC
- | TRBJ1-2 | TRBV20-1 | - | CSAGQAYGYTF | TGCAGTGCTGGTCAGGCCTATGGCTACACCTTC
- | TRBJ2-7 | TRBV27 | - | CASSLKGSYEQYF | TGTGCCAGCAGTTTAAAGGGCTCCTACGAGCAGTACTTC
- | TRBJ1-1 | TRBV12-2 | - | CASRLVLTEAFF | TGTGCAAGTCGCTTAGTTCTCACTGAAGCTTTCTTT
- | TRBJ2-3 | TRBV27 | - | CASSRAADTQYF | TGTGCCAGCAGCCGAGCCGCAGATACGCAGTATTTT
- | TRBJ2-1 | TRBV30 | TRBD2 | CAWSRTSDLYNEQFF | TGTGCCTGGAGCCGGACTAGCGATCTCTACAATGAGCAGTTCTTC
- | TRBJ1-1 | TRBV18 | TRBD1 | CASSPQGTGGGIGEAFF | TGTGCCAGCTCACCACAAGGGACAGGGGGCGGAATAGGTGAAGCTTTCTTT
- | TRBJ2-1 | TRBV3-1/TRBV3-2 | TRBD2 | CASSAPGLALVSSYNEQFF | TGTGCCAGCAGCGCACCGGGACTAGCGCTTGTGAGCTCCTACAATGAGCAGTTCTTC
once | TRBJ1-2 | TRBV28 | - | CASRQLYGYTF | TGTGCCAGCAGGCAGCTCTATGGCTACACCTTC
- | TRBJ1-4 | TRBV3-1/TRBV3-2 | - | CASSQDYGGRGNEKLFF | TGTGCCAGCAGCCAAGATTACGGGGGGCGTGGTAATGAAAAACTGTTTTTT
- | TRBJ1-2 | TRBV2 | - | CASRGDGMNYGYTF | TGTGCCAGCAGGGGGGACGGAATGAACTATGGCTACACCTTC
once | TRBJ1-5 | TRBV3-1/TRBV3-2 | - | CASSPQDQPQHF | TGTGCCAGCAGCCCGCAAGATCAGCCCCAGCATTTT
- | TRBJ1-4 | TRBV7-2 | - | CASSLGPHNEKLFF | TGTGCCAGCAGCTTGGGACCGCATAATGAAAAACTGTTTTTT
- | TRBJ2-5 | TRBV19 | TRBD2 | CASGTSGVETQYF | TGTGCCAGTGGGACTAGCGGGGTGGAGACCCAGTACTTC
once | TRBJ2-7 | TRBV11-3 | - | CASSESYEQYF | TGTGCCAGCAGTGAGTCCTACGAGCAGTACTTC
- | TRBJ2-3 | TRBV7-3 | TRBD2 | CASSTFGGITDTQYF | TGTGCCAGCAGCACATTCGGGGGGATCACAGATACGCAGTATTTT
- | TRBJ1-1 | TRBV18 | - | CASSQQGWTEAFF | TGTGCCAGCTCACAACAGGGCTGGACTGAAGCTTTCTTT
- | TRBJ1-2 | TRBV15 | - | CATSGESGLLINYGYTF | TGTGCCACCAGCGGAGAGTCGGGACTGCTGATAAACTATGGCTACACCTTC